This note documents a single TCR beta chain sequence. The antigen is not known. Treatment: roughly ten-day PBMC culture with coronavirus spike peptide pools or control peptides (ViraFEST assay). Half of the medium was exchanged for fresh IL-2 medium, first on day 3 and then on day 7. The data are from a study of vaccination and CD4 T cells after COVID-19. With the Oncomine TCR Beta short-read assay, DNA from cultured CD4+ T cells was sequenced. TCRdb used MiXCR to reprocess the PCR reads, holding one entry per CDR3 protein. The sample comprises about 15,000 distinct CDR3 sequences, less than 75% of which are singletons, and approximately 11% rests with the top ten. The material sequenced was CD4+ T cells from blood, cultured in vitro. This TCR was recovered from a human donor who had recovered from COVID-19.

This CDR3 reads CASSYPQGRRILYGYTF. DNA of the CDR3: TGTGCCAGCAGCTACCCACAGGGACGAAGGATCCTCTATGGCTACACCTTC. This chain uses TRBV28 with TRBJ1-2; TRBD1 might be the D (6 bases). The CDR3 length is 17 residues. Germline assignment: CDR1 MDHEN and CDR2 SYDVKM. The V end lost 6 bases, the J end lost 4 bases, and 24 bases lay between the germline ends.